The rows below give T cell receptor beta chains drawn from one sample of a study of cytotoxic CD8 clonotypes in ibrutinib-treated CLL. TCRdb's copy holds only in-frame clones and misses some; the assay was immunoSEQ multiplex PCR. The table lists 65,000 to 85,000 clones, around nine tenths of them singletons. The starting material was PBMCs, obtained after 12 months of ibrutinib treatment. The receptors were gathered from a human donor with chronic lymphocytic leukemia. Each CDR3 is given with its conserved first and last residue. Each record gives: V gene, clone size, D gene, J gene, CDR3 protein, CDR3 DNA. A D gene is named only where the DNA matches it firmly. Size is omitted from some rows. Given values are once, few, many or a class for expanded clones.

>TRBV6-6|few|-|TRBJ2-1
CASSYASADYNEQFF
TGTGCCAGCAGTTACGCGAGCGCAGACTACAATGAGCAGTTCTTC
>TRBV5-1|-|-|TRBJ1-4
CASSSRAGNEKLFF
TGCGCCAGCAGCAGCAGGGCCGGTAATGAAAAACTGTTTTTT
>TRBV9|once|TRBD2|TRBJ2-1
CASSTGLAGVNEQFF
TGTGCCAGCAGCACCGGACTAGCGGGAGTTAATGAGCAGTTCTTC
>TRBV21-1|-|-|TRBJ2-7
CASSCISGCEQYF
TGTGCCAGCAGCTGTATAAGCGGGTGCGAGCAGTACTTC
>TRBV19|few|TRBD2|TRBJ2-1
CASTPQRGRAGEQFF
TGTGCCAGTACCCCCCAACGTGGGAGGGCCGGTGAGCAGTTCTTC
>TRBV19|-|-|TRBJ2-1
CASRPFSTLRNEQFF
TGTGCCAGTAGACCCTTCTCCACCCTTCGGAATGAGCAGTTCTTC
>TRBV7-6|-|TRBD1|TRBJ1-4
CASSQGAPNKKLFF
TGTGCCAGCAGCCAGGGGGCGCCAAATAAAAAACTGTTTTTT
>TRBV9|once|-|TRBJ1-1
CASSVQGNTEAFF
TGTGCCAGCAGCGTCCAGGGGAACACTGAAGCTTTCTTT
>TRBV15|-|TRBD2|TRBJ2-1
CATTPGGRAGNEQFF
TGTGCCACCACCCCTGGCGGGAGGGCCGGGAATGAGCAGTTCTTC
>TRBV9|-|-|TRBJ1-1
CASSVSPTVGTEAFF
TGTGCCAGCAGCGTATCCCCGACGGTCGGCACTGAAGCTTTCTTT
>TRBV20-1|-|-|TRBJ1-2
CSASIYRGETF
TGCAGTGCTAGTATCTATCGGGGAGAGACCTTC
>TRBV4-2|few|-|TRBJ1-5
CASSQDSGSHQPQHF
TGTGCCAGCAGCCAAGATTCCGGGTCACATCAGCCCCAGCATTTT
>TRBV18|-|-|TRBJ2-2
CASASPPGELFF
TGTGCCAGCGCCTCCCCCCCCGGGGAGCTGTTTTTT
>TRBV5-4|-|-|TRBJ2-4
CASRPFVGENIQYF
TGTGCCAGCAGACCCTTCGTAGGCGAAAACATTCAGTACTTC
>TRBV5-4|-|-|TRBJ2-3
CASSLDGSPDTQYF
TGTGCCAGCAGCTTAGACGGGAGTCCGGATACGCAGTATTTT
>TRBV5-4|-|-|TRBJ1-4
CASSFGLRAEEKLFF
TGTGCCAGCAGCTTCGGGCTCCGGGCAGAAGAAAAACTGTTTTTT
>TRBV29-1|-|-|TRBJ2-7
CSVLGGTAYEQYF
TGCAGCGTCCTAGGAGGTACCGCCTACGAGCAGTACTTC
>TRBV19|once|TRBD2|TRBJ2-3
CASSPSGPSDTQYF
TGTGCCAGTAGTCCTAGCGGACCCTCAGATACGCAGTATTTT
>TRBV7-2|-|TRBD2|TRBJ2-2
CASSPTSGRAGELFF
TGTGCCAGCAGCCCTACTAGCGGGAGGGCCGGGGAGCTGTTTTTT
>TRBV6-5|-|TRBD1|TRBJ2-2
CASSSTGAWTGELFF
TGTGCCAGCAGTTCCACAGGGGCGTGGACCGGGGAGCTGTTTTTT
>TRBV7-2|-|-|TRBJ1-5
CASSLAFGGNQPQHF
TGTGCCAGCAGCTTAGCCTTCGGGGGAAATCAGCCCCAGCATTTT
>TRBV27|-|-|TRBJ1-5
CASSLRDQPQHF
TGTGCCAGCAGTTTACGGGATCAGCCCCAGCATTTT
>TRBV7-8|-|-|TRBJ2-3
CASSLQGSADTQYF
TGTGCCAGCAGCTTGCAGGGTAGTGCAGATACGCAGTATTTT
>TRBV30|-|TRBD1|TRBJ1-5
CAWSPSGGAYQPQHF
TGTGCCTGGAGCCCCTCAGGGGGCGCATATCAGCCCCAGCATTTT
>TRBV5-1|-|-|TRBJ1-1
CASSLADVFTEAFF
TGCGCCAGCAGCTTGGCCGATGTTTTTACTGAAGCTTTCTTT
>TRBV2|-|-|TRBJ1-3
CASSELRQSSGNTIYF
TGTGCCAGCAGTGAATTAAGGCAGAGCTCTGGAAACACCATATATTTT
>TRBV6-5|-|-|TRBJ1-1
CASSYGRGTEAFF
TGTGCCAGCAGTTACGGCCGGGGCACTGAAGCTTTCTTT
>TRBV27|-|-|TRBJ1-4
CASSFSSTQPGEKLFF
TGTGCCAGCAGTTTTTCCTCAACCCAACCTGGGGAAAAACTGTTTTTT
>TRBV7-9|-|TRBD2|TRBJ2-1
CASSLALAGGNEQFF
TGTGCCAGCAGCTTAGCACTAGCGGGGGGGAATGAGCAGTTCTTC
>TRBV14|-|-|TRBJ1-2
CASSQGGHGYTF
TGTGCCAGCAGCCAGGGAGGGCATGGCTACACCTTC
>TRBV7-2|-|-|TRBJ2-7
CASKDTSYEQYF
TGTGCCAGTAAGGACACCTCCTACGAGCAGTACTTC
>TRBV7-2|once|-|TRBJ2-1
CASSLAVGIEQFF
TGTGCCAGCAGCTTAGCGGTGGGGATTGAGCAGTTCTTC
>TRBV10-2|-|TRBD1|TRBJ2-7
CASSQDRGSFYEQYF
TGCGCCAGCAGTCAAGACAGGGGAAGCTTCTACGAGCAGTACTTC
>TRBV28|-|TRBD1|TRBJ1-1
CASSGHLRQGRINTEAFF
TGTGCCAGCAGTGGCCATTTAAGACAGGGAAGAATAAACACTGAAGCTTTCTTT
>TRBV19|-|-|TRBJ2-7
CASSPSGQSYEQYF
TGTGCCAGTAGTCCGTCGGGGCAATCCTACGAGCAGTACTTC
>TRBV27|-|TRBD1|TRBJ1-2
CASSLSGTGSGYGYTF
TGTGCCAGCAGTTTAAGCGGGACAGGGTCCGGCTATGGCTACACCTTC
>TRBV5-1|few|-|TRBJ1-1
CASSSTREAFF
TGCGCCAGCAGCTCAACAAGAGAAGCTTTCTTT
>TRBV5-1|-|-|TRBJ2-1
CASSLGTGSEQFF
TGCGCCAGCAGCTTGGGAACAGGGAGTGAGCAGTTCTTC
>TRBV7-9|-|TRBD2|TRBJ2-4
CASSLGLAGVHIQYF
TGTGCCAGCAGCTTAGGTCTAGCGGGAGTCCACATTCAGTACTTC
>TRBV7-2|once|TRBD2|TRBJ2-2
CASSRDSGSANTGELFF
TGTGCCAGCAGCCGAGACAGCGGGAGTGCGAACACCGGGGAGCTGTTTTTT
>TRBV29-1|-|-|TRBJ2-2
CSVAGRTGELFF
TGCAGCGTCGCTGGGAGGACCGGGGAGCTGTTTTTT
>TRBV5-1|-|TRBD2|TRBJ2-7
CASSFSVFGGAPDEQYF
TGCGCCAGCAGCTTCTCTGTATTCGGGGGGGCGCCCGACGAGCAGTACTTC
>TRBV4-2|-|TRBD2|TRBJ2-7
CASSHVKTSGSSYEQYF
TGTGCCAGCAGCCACGTCAAAACTAGCGGGAGCTCCTACGAGCAGTACTTC
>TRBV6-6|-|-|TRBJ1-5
CASGYGGWDQPQHF
TGTGCCAGCGGATATGGTGGGTGGGATCAGCCCCAGCATTTT
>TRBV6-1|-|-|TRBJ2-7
CASSEVERQGGLSARYEQYF
TGTGCCAGCAGTGAAGTCGAGCGTCAGGGGGGACTTTCGGCTCGTTACGAGCAGTACTTC
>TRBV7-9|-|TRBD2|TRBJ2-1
CASSLVSGGHNEQFF
TGTGCCAGCAGCTTAGTTAGCGGGGGACACAATGAGCAGTTCTTC